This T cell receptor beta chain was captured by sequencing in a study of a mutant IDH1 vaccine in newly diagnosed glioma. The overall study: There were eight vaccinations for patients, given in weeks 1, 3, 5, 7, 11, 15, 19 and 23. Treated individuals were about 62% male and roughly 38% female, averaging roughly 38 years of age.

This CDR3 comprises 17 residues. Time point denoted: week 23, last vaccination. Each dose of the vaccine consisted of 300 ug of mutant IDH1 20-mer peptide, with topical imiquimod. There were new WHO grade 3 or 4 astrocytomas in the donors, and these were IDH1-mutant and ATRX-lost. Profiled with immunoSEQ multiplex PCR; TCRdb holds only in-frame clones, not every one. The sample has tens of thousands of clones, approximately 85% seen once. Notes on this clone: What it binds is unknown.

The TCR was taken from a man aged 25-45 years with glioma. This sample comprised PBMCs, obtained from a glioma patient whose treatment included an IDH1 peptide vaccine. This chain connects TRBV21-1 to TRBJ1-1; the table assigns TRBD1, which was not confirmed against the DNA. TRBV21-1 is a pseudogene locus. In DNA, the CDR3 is TGTGCCAGCAGCCTTCCAAGGGACAGGGGGCCGAACACTGAAGCTTTCTTT. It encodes CASSLPRDRGPNTEAFF.